Each of the 21 T cell receptor beta chains below was sequenced from the same sample in a study of shared clonotypes between healthy human individuals. Data came from immunoSEQ multiplex PCR; TCRdb stores just in-frame clones and leaves some out. The table includes about 510,000 clones, about 75% detected once. What was sequenced was PBMCs. The origin of the receptors is a woman aged 40 to 50 in good health. Some clones in this sample may be carry-over from other donors' samples.

The rearrangement joins TRBV5-1 to TRBJ1-1; 8 bases are a match to TRBD1. Germline V gene lookup returns CDR1 SGHRS and CDR2 YFSETQ. CDR3 length: 17 residues. With 3 bases clipped from V and 0 bases from J, the junction kept 10 bases outside the gene matches. The CDR3 region has the DNA TGCGCCAGCAGCTGGGCCGGGGGACAGGCGGTGAACACTGAAGCTTTCTTT. This translates into CASSWAGGQAVNTEAFF.

The sample holds a few counts of this clone. CDR3 DNA sequence: TGTGCCAGCAGCGTAGCCCCGGAGGATGAAAAACTGTTTTTT. As protein: CASSVAPEDEKLFF. This chain joins TRBV9 and TRBJ1-4, with D hard to call. The V and J ends lost 0 bases and 6 bases respectively, with 9 bases between them. Per germline, CDR1 SGDLS and CDR2 YYNGEE. The CDR3 consists of 14 residues.

The rearrangement links TRBV28 to TRBJ2-7, with D uncertain. CDR1 and CDR2 from the germline V gene are MDHEN and SYDVKM. V lost 2 bases to trimming and J lost 0 bases, with 8 bases between them. This CDR3 is 14 amino acids long. The CDR3 DNA sequence: TGTGCCAGCAGTTTAACCCCAGGCTCCTACGAGCAGTACTTC. Translation: CASSLTPGSYEQYF.

The chain combines TRBV5-4 with TRBJ2-7, with TRBD1 matching 8 bases. The CDR3 has 15 residues. V dropped 5 bases and J dropped 6; count of bases not matched to a gene: 13. Germline CDR1 SGHNT, CDR2 YYREEE (reference sequence). Here the CDR3 reads CASRDLDRAALEQYF. The DNA of the CDR3 is TGTGCCAGCAGAGATCTGGACAGGGCGGCCCTCGAGCAGTACTTC. Using reference TRBV5-4 and TRBJ2-7 for the parts outside the CDR3, the full variable domain is ETGVTQSPTHLIKTRGQQVTLRCSSQSGHNTVSWYQQALGQGPQFIFQYYREEENGRGNFPPRFSGLQFPNYSSELNVNALELDDSALYLCASRDLDRAALEQYFGPGTRLTVT.

Regarding this clone: Germline is not matched at one junction end, which may reflect a read error. Here the CDR3 DNA reads TGTGCAAGCAGCCGGGAGGGCGCAGATACGCAGTATTTT. It codes for CASSREGADTQYF. The chain joins TRBV5-4 to TRBJ2-3, with TRBD2 matching 8 bases. The germline gives CDR1 SGHNT, CDR2 YYREEE (reference sequence). The CDR3 contains 13 residues.

The chain employs TRBV19 and TRBJ2-4; D unclear. CDR1 is LNHDA, CDR2 SQIVND, per germline (reference sequence). The CDR3 is made up of 15 amino acids. The V end lost 3 bases, the J end lost 2 bases, and 11 bases lay between the germline ends. The DNA for the CDR3 is TGTGCCAGTAGTATCGGCTACGGCACCAAAAACATTCAGTACTTC. Translation gives CASSIGYGTKNIQYF.

Note on this clone: The same CDR3 also results from other DNA sequences found in this sample. The chain combines TRBV5-1 with TRBJ1-5; no clear D gene. V lost 0 bases and J 4 bases, leaving 8 bases between the germline ends. The length of the CDR3 is 14 residues. The germline CDR1 and CDR2 sequences are SGHRS and YFSETQ. CDR3 DNA sequence: TGCGCCAGCAGCTTGGGCCAGTCGAATCAGCCCCAGCATTTT. This codes for CASSLGQSNQPQHF.

This clone was detected a few times. The rearrangement uses TRBV6-4 and TRBJ2-1; 7 bases match TRBD2. V was clipped by 6 bases and J by 8 bases; unmatched bases: 7. CDR1 and CDR2 from the germline V gene are MRHNA and SNTAGT. The CDR3 length is 13 residues. Here the CDR3 reads CASSREEFYEQFF. Here the CDR3 DNA reads TGTGCCAGCAGCCGGGAGGAGTTCTATGAGCAGTTCTTC.

The V call is TRBV5-4, the J call TRBJ2-5; TRBD2 is a possible D gene (6 bases). This CDR3 is built from 13 residues. Trimming removed 5 bases at V and 2 bases at J, with 10 bases between. Germline CDR1 reads SGHNT; CDR2 reads YYREEE (reference sequence). The CDR3 DNA reads as TGTGCCAGCAGGTTAGGACTACAAGAGACCCAGTACTTC. It is translated as CASRLGLQETQYF.

The chain has TRBV4-2 and TRBJ2-7; D may be TRBD1 or TRBD2 (6 bases each). This CDR3 comprises 15 residues. Trimming pared 0 bases from V and 3 bases from J, leaving 12 bases between. Germline V gives CDR1 LGHNA, CDR2 YNFKEQ. Here the CDR3 reads CASSQDTGAFYEQYF. Here the CDR3 DNA reads TGTGCCAGCAGCCAAGACACGGGGGCATTCTACGAGCAGTACTTC.

Notes on this clone: Different DNA sequences within this sample yield the same CDR3. The genes are TRBV7-3 and TRBJ2-5; D is perhaps TRBD1 or TRBD2 (5 bases each). Trimming took 4 bases from V and 4 from J, leaving 10 bases between them. CDR3 length: 13 amino acids. Germline values: CDR1 SGHTA, CDR2 FQGTGA. The chain's CDR3 is CASSSGQGETQYF. The CDR3 DNA reads as TGTGCCAGCAGCTCGGGGCAAGGAGAGACCCAGTACTTC.

This clone was found a few times. The gene calls are TRBV30 and TRBJ1-1; D perhaps matches TRBD1 (5 bases). The germline V and J ends were trimmed by 2 bases and 0 bases, with 13 bases remaining between them. Germline V CDR1 and CDR2: GTSNPN, SVGIG (reference sequence). CDR3 length: 15 residues. CDR3 in DNA: TGTGCCTGGAGTCGATTCGGGACGGTGAACACTGAAGCTTTCTTT. Protein product: CAWSRFGTVNTEAFF.

The CDR3 DNA is TGTGCCAGCAGCTCAAGGGACAGGGAGACCGGGGAGCTGTTTTTT. It encodes CASSSRDRETGELFF. The rearrangement joins TRBV7-2 to TRBJ2-2, with 9 positions matching TRBD1. V dropped 4 bases and J dropped 5; count of bases not matched to a gene: 5. The CDR3 is 15 amino acids. Germline CDR1 SGHTA, CDR2 FQGNSA.

The rearrangement uses TRBV30 and TRBJ1-1, with 8 bases that match TRBD1. From germline, CDR1 is GTSNPN and CDR2 SVGIG (reference sequence). There are 15 residues in the CDR3. Trimming cost V 2 bases and J 4 bases; bases outside gene matches: 9. For the CDR3, the DNA is TGTGCCTGGAGTCCCCAGGGGGCGCCCAGCACTGAAGCTTTCTTT. It specifies CAWSPQGAPSTEAFF.

Here the CDR3 DNA reads TGTGCCACCAGCAGAGATAGGGGACTAGCGGGACATACGCAGTATTTT. Translation: CATSRDRGLAGHTQYF. The chain recombines TRBV15 with TRBJ2-3; 13 positions agree with TRBD2. Germline-derived CDR1 and CDR2 are LNHNV and YYDKDF (reference sequence). The CDR3 runs to 16 residues. After removal of 0 bases from V and 7 bases from J, the junction contained 4 bases not matched to a gene.

The V and J genes are TRBV18 and TRBJ1-5; 7 bases are a match to TRBD1. The CDR3 covers 13 residues. Germline loops: CDR1 KGHSH, CDR2 LQKENI. Trimming cost V 3 bases and J 4 bases; bases outside gene matches: 0. As DNA, the CDR3 is TGTGCCAGCTCACCGGGACAGAATCAGCCCCAGCATTTT. Its translation: CASSPGQNQPQHF.

The V and J genes are TRBV5-6 and TRBJ1-5; D might be TRBD1 (5 bases). Germline CDR1 SGHDT, CDR2 YYEEEE. The CDR3 runs to 13 residues. Trimming removed 4 bases from V and 7 bases from J, with 12 bases in between. The DNA for the CDR3 is TGTGCCAGCAGCAAAACAGGATCCCAGCCCCAGCATTTT. Translating it yields CASSKTGSQPQHF. The entire variable domain, with the rest obtained from reference TRBV5-6 and TRBJ1-5, is as follows: DAGVTQSPTHLIKTRGQQVTLRCSPKSGHDTVSWYQQALGQGPQFIFQYYEEEERQRGNFPDRFSGHQFPNYSSELNVNALLLGDSALYLCASSKTGSQPQHFGDGTRLSIL.

V usage is TRBV5-6 and J usage is TRBJ2-7; possibly TRBD1 for D (5 bases). CDR1 is SGHDT, CDR2 YYEEEE, per germline. The CDR3 length is 15 residues. Trimming took off 1 base at V and 1 base at J, with 12 bases between the two ends. The CDR3 sequence is CASSLNRFRSYEQYF. CDR3 coding DNA: TGTGCCAGCAGCTTGAACAGGTTCCGATCCTACGAGCAGTACTTC. Based on the CDR3 plus reference TRBV5-6 and TRBJ2-7, the full variable domain is DAGVTQSPTHLIKTRGQQVTLRCSPKSGHDTVSWYQQALGQGPQFIFQYYEEEERQRGNFPDRFSGHQFPNYSSELNVNALLLGDSALYLCASSLNRFRSYEQYFGPGTRLTVT.

In this sample, this clone turned up a few times. The chain recombines TRBV6-5 with TRBJ2-5; D is unresolved. The germline V and J ends were trimmed by 7 bases and 2 bases, with 14 bases remaining between them. The CDR3 sequence is 14 residues long. CDR1 and CDR2 (germline): MNHEY, SVGAGI. CDR3 sequence reads: CASNLRAPQETQYF. As DNA, the CDR3 is TGTGCCAGCAATTTACGGGCCCCTCAAGAGACCCAGTACTTC.

V usage is TRBV10-1 and J usage is TRBJ2-2, with unresolved D. Germline assignment: CDR1 WNHNN and CDR2 SYGVQD (reference sequence). Trimming left V 0 bases short and J 3 bases short, with 5 bases between. CDR3 size: 14 residues. CDR3 residues: CASSESGDTGELFF. The CDR3 DNA sequence: TGCGCCAGCAGTGAGTCAGGCGACACCGGGGAGCTGTTTTTT.

With regard to this clone: This may arise from a read error, as a much more abundant clone is one base away. This sample includes further DNA sequences coding for the same CDR3. The chain joins TRBV2 to TRBJ2-1, with 7 bases that match TRBD2. The CDR3 runs 13 residues. CDR1 is SNHLY and CDR2 is FYNNEI in the germline V gene. V shed 11 bases and J 4 bases; nucleotides not matched to a gene: 8. CDR3 amino acids: CAGGLAEYNEQFF. The CDR3 nucleotides read TGTGCCGGAGGCCTAGCGGAGTACAATGAGCAGTTCTTC.